What follows describes a single T cell receptor (beta chain). No cognate antigen has been identified for it. A commercial ELISA kit detecting HCMV-specific IgG in serum was used to determine HCMV serostatus. Ficoll density gradient centrifugation was used to isolate peripheral blood mononuclear cells from blood. The sequencing machine was an Illumina HiSeq 2000. 5'RACE template switching, by which a universal primer site and unique molecular identifiers were added, was used to make TCR beta cDNA libraries. cDNA synthesis was primed from the TCR beta constant segment and was followed by two successive PCR amplification steps. The original pipeline was this. MIGEC handled demultiplexing of the reads and grouping by UMI, while MiTCR was used to assemble and quantify clonotypes. To exclude erroneous sequences, only TCR cDNA sequences supported by at least two reads were retained. The tcR package was used for downstream repertoire analysis, with clonotypes matched between fractions based on CDR3 nucleotide sequence plus V segment. VDJmatch was used to annotate antigen specificity against VDJdb, with one amino acid substitution allowed in CDR3. Each CDR3 protein sequence appears as one entry after TCRdb reprocessed the reads, and no DNA is included. The V and J calls come from TCRdb's annotation, not from the publication. This sample's listing comprises about 410,000 distinct CDR3 sequences. The ten largest clones represent around 10% of the sample.

The data were taken from a study of T cells expressing NK-cell markers (dated by TCRdb to about 2020). Concerning the study at large: TCR beta-chain repertoires were profiled in sorted CD3+CD56+NKG2C+, CD3+CD56+NKG2C- and CD3+CD56-NKG2C+ T-cell subsets from several donors. Among the eight sequenced donors, only one was HCMV-seronegative, while the other seven were HCMV-seropositive. The eight sequenced donors were randomly selected healthy volunteers, three men and five women. The libraries were sequenced on Illumina HiSeq 2000/2500, MiSeq or NextSeq, producing 2 x 150 bp reads.

What the authors observed across the whole study: Those dominant clonotypes were again the most abundant among CD3+CD56-NKG2C+ cells in a handful of donors, at about 25-60.1%. In a handful of donors, the dominant CD3+CD56+NKG2C+ clonotypes were among the top 10 CD8+ clonotypes and accounted for roughly 1.0-7.5% of CD8+ T cells. Whether the expanded NKG2C-expressing T cell clones were specific for HCMV antigens remained unclear.

The CDR3, from cysteine to phenylalanine, totals 14 residues. No DNA sequence was recorded. According to the germline V gene (reference sequence), CDR1 reads MNHEY and CDR2 reads SMNVEV. The sample was blood T cells: a sorted CD56 or NKG2C T cell subset, CD4+ or CD8+ T cells, or bulk PBMC T cells (not recorded which). This chain joins TRBV27 to TRBJ1-5. The sequence came from a woman aged 45-60 years in good health. Donor details come from another sample of the same person, matched by shared clones. CDR3 protein: CASKGEGIGQPQHF.